The clone carrying this TCR beta chain was detected many times. The data were taken from a study of blood T cell repertoires in COVID-19. The wider study: The United States, Italy and Spain provided the acute and convalescent COVID-19 samples. T cells, B-cell-depleted T cells, or PBMCs provided the cDNA or gDNA that served as material.

Original analysis: It was from reference gene primer amplification that nucleated cell counts were estimated. Assay: immunoSEQ multiplex PCR; the TCRdb copy retains only in-frame clones and omits some. V, J and clone size reflect that table, while D and trimming were determined from the DNA. The sample gives some 290,000 clones, less than 85% of which show up once; roughly 4.5% is in the top ten. The sequenced sample consisted of peripheral blood. The TCR originated in a man in his fifties or sixties who had recovered from COVID-19.

CDR3 region: CASSLRPQGLGNQPQHF. As DNA, the CDR3 is TGCGCCAGCAGCTTAAGACCCCAGGGGCTGGGCAATCAGCCCCAGCATTTT. The V gene is TRBV5-1, the J gene TRBJ1-5, with D maybe TRBD1 (6 bases). This CDR3 is 17 amino acids long. The V and J ends lost 2 bases and 2 bases respectively, with 17 bases between them. CDR1 is SGHRS and CDR2 is YFSETQ in the germline V gene. The variable domain in full, with the rest retrieved from reference TRBV5-1 and TRBJ1-5, is KAGVTQTPRYLIKTRGQQVTLSCSPISGHRSVSWYQQTPGQGLQFLFEYFSETQRNKGNFPGRFSGRQFSNSRSEMNVSTLELGDSALYLCASSLRPQGLGNQPQHFGDGTRLSIL.